What follows is one T cell receptor beta chain and its context. Data came from immunoSEQ multiplex PCR; TCRdb stores just in-frame clones and leaves some out. The data contain 130,000 or so clones, around three quarters of them singletons. This entry is derived from a study of blood T cell repertoires in COVID-19. CDR1 is MNHNY, CDR2 SVGAGI, per germline (reference sequence). This CDR3 region has 11 residues. V was clipped by 10 bases and J by 4 bases, with 8 bases between them. This receptor was taken from a human donor in a cohort sampled during active COVID-19. The sample taken for sequencing was peripheral blood. The chain has TRBV6-6 and TRBJ1-3, with D unclear. The CDR3 here is CATRGGNTIYF. For the CDR3, the DNA is TGTGCCACGCGCGGAGGAAACACCATATATTTT.